The 11 T cell receptor beta chains below come from one sample, sequenced in a study of circulating CD8 cells and anti-PD-1 response in melanoma. Live CD3+CD8+TCRalphabeta+ cells were sorted into four subsets by PD-1 and/or TIGIT. Using roughly 16 ng of total RNA, TCR libraries were made with the QIAseq Immune Repertoire TCR panel. MiXCR, run by TCRdb on the reads, gives a single entry per CDR3 protein. The sample records some 280 distinct CDR3 sequences, 6.5% to 8.5% being singletons. Material: CD8+ T cells from PBMCs, obtained at baseline or after one month of anti-PD-1 therapy (not recorded which). The receptors stem from a human donor with melanoma.

On this clonotype: This is likely a read error, given that the CDR3 carries no conserved phenylalanine or tryptophan at its end. The chain combines TRBV3-1 with TRBJ2-5; 12 nucleotides align to TRBD2. The V gene's germline CDR1 is LGHDT and CDR2 YNNKEL (reference sequence). The CDR3 runs 17 residues. The trim removed 3 bases at V and 5 bases at J, leaving 10 bases unmatched. Written as DNA, the CDR3 is TGTGCCAGCAGCCAGTACTCTAGCGGGAGGGCCCAGGAGACCCAGTACCTC. Amino acids: CASSQYSSGRAQETQYL.

Relative to its sample, this clonotype is medium-sized. The chain is built from TRBV9 and TRBJ2-2; possible D gene TRBD2, 6 bases. The germline V gene has CDR1 SGDLS and CDR2 YYNGEE. V lost 0 bases, J lost 6 bases, and 15 bases lay in between. The CDR3 runs to 16 residues. CDR3 bases: TGTGCCAGCAGCGTAGATAGCGGACTCACCTCCGGGGAGCTGTTTTTT. Translation: CASSVDSGLTSGELFF.

This clonotype was detected only a few times. A read error is possible here, since a much larger clone lies one base away. The CDR3 region has the DNA TGCAGCGTTGAGGTCAGGGGAGGGAACACCGGGGAGCTGTTTTTT. The encoded protein is CSVEVRGGNTGELFF. V gene TRBV29-1 combines with J gene TRBJ2-2; D possibly uses TRBD1 or TRBD2 (6 bases each). CDR1 and CDR2 (germline): SQVTM, ANQGSEA. Trimming shortened V by 3 bases and J by 1 base, and 12 bases separated the two germline ends. The CDR3 sequence is 15 residues long.

This clonotype counts as large (0.1 to 1%). The V call is TRBV28, the J call TRBJ2-1; TRBD2 matches 12 bases. The CDR3 is made up of 15 amino acids. The junction had 11 bases not matched to a gene; V was cut back by 7 bases and J by 10 bases. Per germline, CDR1 MDHEN and CDR2 SYDVKM. The CDR3 spells CASKKQPGLAGEQFF. Here the CDR3 DNA reads TGTGCCAGCAAAAAACAACCAGGACTAGCGGGAGAGCAGTTCTTC.

This clonotype is deemed hyperexpanded (1% or more). An end of the junction does not agree with germline; a read error may underlie this. The chain carries TRBV2 and TRBJ1-5; 12 positions match TRBD1. The CDR3 runs to 15 residues. Germline assignment: CDR1 SNHLY and CDR2 FYNNEI. This CDR3 reads CASREGTGGFQPQHF. DNA of the CDR3: TGTGCCAGCAGGGAAGGGACAGGGGGCTTTCAGCCCCAGCATTTT.

To note about this clonotype: At one of its ends the junction is not consistent with the germline gene, which may arise from a read error. The chain employs TRBV15 and TRBJ2-1; 8 bases line up with TRBD2. CDR3 size: 15 residues. From germline, CDR1 is LNHNV and CDR2 YYDKDF (reference sequence). The DNA of the CDR3 is TGTGCCGCCAGCAGGGGAGCGGGAGTTCGGAATGAGCAGCTCTTC. This sequence encodes CAASRGAGVRNEQLF.

Within the sample, this clonotype is medium-sized. It may be a read error: a sequence one base away is much more abundant. The chain uses TRBV28 and TRBJ1-2; TRBD1 matches at 10 bases. Germline assignment: CDR1 MDHEN and CDR2 SYDVKM. The length of the CDR3 is 16 residues. J lost 4 bases, V lost 1 base, and 6 bases had no gene match. The CDR3 is CASSLLGGTGVYGYTF. For the CDR3, the DNA is TGTGCCAGCAGTTTATTAGGTGGGACAGGGGTCTATGGCTACACCTTC.

This clonotype is classed as large. The rearrangement joins TRBV28 to TRBJ1-5; tentatively, D is TRBD1 (5 bases). From germline, CDR1 is MDHEN and CDR2 SYDVKM. The CDR3 has 12 residues. Trimming cost V 5 bases and J 9 bases, with 11 bases left between them. In DNA, the CDR3 is TGTGCCAGCAGTCCACCTAGGGGGCCCCAGCATTTT. Residues: CASSPPRGPQHF.

By share, this clonotype ranks as large. The V gene is TRBV2, the J gene TRBJ2-5, with 9 bases that match TRBD2. CDR3 size: 14 residues. The junction had 0 bases not matched to a gene; V was cut back by 1 base and J by 3 bases. CDR1 is SNHLY and CDR2 is FYNNEI in the germline V gene. The CDR3 spells CASSEGLAEETQYF. The CDR3 DNA follows: TGTGCCAGCAGTGAAGGACTAGCGGAAGAGACCCAGTACTTC.

The rearrangement joins TRBV11-1 to TRBJ2-7; 9 bases are shared with TRBD1. V lost 8 bases to trimming and J lost 6 bases; unmatched junction nucleotides: 14. The germline CDR1 and CDR2 sequences are SGHAT and FQDESV (reference sequence). The CDR3 totals 15 residues. CDR3 sequence reads: CASGQTDRGIAEQYF. CDR3 DNA: TGTGCCAGCGGACAAACGGACAGGGGTATCGCCGAGCAGTACTTC.

In its sample, this clonotype ranks as large. The junction departs from germline at one end; a sequencing error may be responsible. V and J are TRBV29-1 and TRBJ2-2, with D possibly matching TRBD1 (6 bases). The germline gives CDR1 SQVTM, CDR2 ANQGSEA. CDR3 length equals 17 residues. CDR3 amino acids: CSVEDPAGLRGTGELFF. The CDR3 DNA follows: TGCAGTGTTGAAGATCCGGCAGGTCTCAGGGGAACCGGGGAGCTGTTTTTT.